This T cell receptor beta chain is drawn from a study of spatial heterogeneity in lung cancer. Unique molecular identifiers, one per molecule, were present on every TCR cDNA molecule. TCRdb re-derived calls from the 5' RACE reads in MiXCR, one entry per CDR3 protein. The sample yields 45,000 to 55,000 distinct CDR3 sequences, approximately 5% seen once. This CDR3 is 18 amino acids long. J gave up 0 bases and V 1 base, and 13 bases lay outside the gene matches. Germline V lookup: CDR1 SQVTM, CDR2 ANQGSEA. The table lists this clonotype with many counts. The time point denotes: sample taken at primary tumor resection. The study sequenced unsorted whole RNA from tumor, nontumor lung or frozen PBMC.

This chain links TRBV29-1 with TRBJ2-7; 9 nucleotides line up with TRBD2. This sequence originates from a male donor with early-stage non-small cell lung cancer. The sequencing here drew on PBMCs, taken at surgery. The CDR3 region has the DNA TGCAGCGTTGAAGGCCTAGCGGGAATACCGTCAAGCTCCTACGAGCAGTACTTC. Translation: CSVEGLAGIPSSSYEQYF.